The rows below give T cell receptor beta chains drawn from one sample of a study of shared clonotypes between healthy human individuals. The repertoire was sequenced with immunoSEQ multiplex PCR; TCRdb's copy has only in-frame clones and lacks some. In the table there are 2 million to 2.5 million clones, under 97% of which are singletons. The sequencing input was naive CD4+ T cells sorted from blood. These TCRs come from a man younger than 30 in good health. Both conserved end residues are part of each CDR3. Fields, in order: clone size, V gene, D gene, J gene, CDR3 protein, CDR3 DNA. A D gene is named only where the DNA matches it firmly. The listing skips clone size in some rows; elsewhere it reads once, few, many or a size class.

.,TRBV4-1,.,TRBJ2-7,CASSGKDSFYEQYF,TGCGCCAGCAGCGGAAAGGACAGTTTCTACGAGCAGTACTTC
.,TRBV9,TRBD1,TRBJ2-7,CASSVQGASNEQYF,TGTGCCAGCAGCGTACAGGGGGCTAGTAACGAGCAGTACTTC
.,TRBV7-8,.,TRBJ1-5,CASSHPGSNQPQHF,TGTGCCAGCAGCCACCCGGGTAGCAATCAGCCCCAGCATTTT
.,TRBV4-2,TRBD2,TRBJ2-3,CASSQGTSGGIVNTDTQYF,TGTGCCAGCAGCCAAGGGACTAGCGGGGGGATCGTTAACACAGATACGCAGTATTTT
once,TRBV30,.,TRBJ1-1,CAWSVSGTLNTEAFF,TGTGCCTGGAGTGTATCGGGGACGTTGAACACTGAAGCTTTCTTT
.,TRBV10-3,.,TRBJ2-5,CAISPERGGRETQYF,TGTGCCATCAGTCCCGAGAGGGGAGGAAGGGAGACCCAGTACTTC
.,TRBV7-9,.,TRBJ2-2,CASSLRATNTGELFF,TGTGCCAGCAGCTTAAGGGCCACGAACACCGGGGAGCTGTTTTTT
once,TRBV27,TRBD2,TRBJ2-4,CASSRGLAGGLSINLAKNIQYF,TGTGCCAGCAGTCGGGGACTAGCGGGGGGCCTTTCTATTAACTTAGCCAAAAACATTCAGTACTTC
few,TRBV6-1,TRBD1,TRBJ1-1,CASSERGMTGDWWNTEAFF,TGTGCCAGCAGTGAAAGGGGAATGACAGGGGACTGGTGGAACACTGAAGCTTTCTTT
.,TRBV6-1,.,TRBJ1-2,CASSENPKGGYGYTF,TGTGCCAGCAGTGAAAACCCGAAGGGTGGGTATGGCTACACCTTC
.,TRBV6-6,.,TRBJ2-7,CASTFDHEQYF,TGTGCCAGCACTTTCGACCACGAGCAGTACTTC
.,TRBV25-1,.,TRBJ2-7,CASQGLPNVYEQYF,TGTGCCAGCCAAGGACTACCTAATGTCTACGAGCAGTACTTC
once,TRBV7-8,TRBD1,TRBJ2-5,CASSFRGQETQYF,TGTGCCAGCAGCTTCAGGGGGCAAGAGACCCAGTACTTC
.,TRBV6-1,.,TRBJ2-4,CASTQNGNIQYF,TGTGCCAGCACCCAAAACGGAAACATTCAGTACTTC
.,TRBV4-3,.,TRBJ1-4,CASSQDLRGTNEKLFF,TGCGCCAGCAGCCAAGATCTCCGGGGAACTAATGAAAAACTGTTTTTT
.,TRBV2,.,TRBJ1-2,CASSEGTANYGYTF,TGTGCCAGCAGTGAAGGGACAGCTAACTATGGCTACACCTTC
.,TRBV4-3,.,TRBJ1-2,CASSQDRATRGYTF,TGCGCCAGCAGCCAAGATCGGGCTACCCGGGGCTACACCTTC
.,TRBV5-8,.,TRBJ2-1,CASSSSPGGQYNEQFF,TGTGCCAGCAGCTCCTCCCCGGGGGGCCAGTACAATGAGCAGTTCTTC
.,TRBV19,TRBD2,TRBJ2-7,CATKTSGFTYEQYF,TGTGCCACCAAGACTAGCGGATTTACCTACGAGCAGTACTTC
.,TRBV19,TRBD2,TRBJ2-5,CASQALAGGPETQYF,TGTGCCAGTCAAGCCCTAGCGGGGGGGCCAGAGACCCAGTACTTC
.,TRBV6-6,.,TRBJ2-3,CAIRQGRGREPDTQYF,TGTGCCATACGGCAGGGAAGAGGAAGGGAGCCAGATACGCAGTATTTT
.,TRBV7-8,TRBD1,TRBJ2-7,CASSHRDSSYEQYF,TGTGCCAGCAGCCACCGGGACAGCTCCTACGAGCAGTACTTC
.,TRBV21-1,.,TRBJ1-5,CASTSRGDRGIVVSNQPQHF,TGTGCCAGCACCAGCAGAGGGGACAGGGGGATTGTTGTGAGCAATCAGCCCCAGCATTTT